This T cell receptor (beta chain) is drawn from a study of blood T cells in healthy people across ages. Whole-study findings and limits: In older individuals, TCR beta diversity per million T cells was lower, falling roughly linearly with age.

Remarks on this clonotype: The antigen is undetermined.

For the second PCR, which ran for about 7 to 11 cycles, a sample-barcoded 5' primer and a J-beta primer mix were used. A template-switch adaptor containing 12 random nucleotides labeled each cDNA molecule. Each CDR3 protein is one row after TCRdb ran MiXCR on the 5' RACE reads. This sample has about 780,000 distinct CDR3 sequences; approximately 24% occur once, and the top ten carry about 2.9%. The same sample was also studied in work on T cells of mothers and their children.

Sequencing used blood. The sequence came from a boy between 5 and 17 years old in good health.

The CDR3 loop reads CASSSSGPQYF. The CDR3 bases are TGTGCCAGCAGCTCATCAGGGCCCCAGTACTTC. The J gene is TRBJ2-7, the V gene TRBV12-3 or TRBV12-4; possible D gene TRBD1, 5 bases. The CDR3 sequence is 11 residues long. Trimming removed 6 bases at V and 10 bases at J, with 13 bases between.